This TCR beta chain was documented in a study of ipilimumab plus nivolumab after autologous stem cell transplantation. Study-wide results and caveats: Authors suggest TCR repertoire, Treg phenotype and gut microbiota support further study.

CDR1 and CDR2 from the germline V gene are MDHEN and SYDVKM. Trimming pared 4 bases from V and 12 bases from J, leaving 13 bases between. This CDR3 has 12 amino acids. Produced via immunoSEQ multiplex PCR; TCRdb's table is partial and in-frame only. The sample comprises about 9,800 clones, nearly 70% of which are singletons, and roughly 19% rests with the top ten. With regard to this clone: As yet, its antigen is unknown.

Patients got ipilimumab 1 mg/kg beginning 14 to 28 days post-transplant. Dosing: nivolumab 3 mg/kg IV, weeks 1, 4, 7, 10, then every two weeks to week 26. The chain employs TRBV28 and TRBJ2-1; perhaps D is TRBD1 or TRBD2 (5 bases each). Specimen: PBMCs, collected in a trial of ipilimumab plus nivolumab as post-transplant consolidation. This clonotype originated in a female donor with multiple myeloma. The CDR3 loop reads CASSWDLQGQFF. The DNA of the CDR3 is TGTGCCAGCAGTTGGGACCTTCAGGGGCAGTTCTTC. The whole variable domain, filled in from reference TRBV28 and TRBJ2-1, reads DVKVTQSSRYLVKRTGEKVFLECVQDMDHENMFWYRQDPGLGLRLIYFSYDVKMKEKGDIPEGYSVSREKKERFSLILESASTNQTSMYLCASSWDLQGQFFGPGTRLTVL.